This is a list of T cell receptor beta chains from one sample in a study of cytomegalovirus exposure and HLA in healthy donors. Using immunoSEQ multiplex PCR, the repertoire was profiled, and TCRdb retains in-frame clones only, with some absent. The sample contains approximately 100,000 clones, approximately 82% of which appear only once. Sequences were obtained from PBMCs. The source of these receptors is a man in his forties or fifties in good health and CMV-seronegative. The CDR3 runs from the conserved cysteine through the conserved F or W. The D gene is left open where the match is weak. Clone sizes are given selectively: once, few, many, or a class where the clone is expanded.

CDR3 protein: CAISEPRGRANEQFF
CDR3 DNA: TGTGCCATCAGTGAGCCCCGAGGCAGGGCCAATGAGCAGTTCTTC
V gene: TRBV10-3
clone size: NA
D gene: NA
J gene: TRBJ2-1

CDR3 protein: CASSLRGQDGLVNTGELFF
CDR3 DNA: TGCGCCAGCAGCTTGCGTGGACAGGACGGTTTGGTGAACACCGGGGAGCTGTTTTTT
V gene: TRBV5-1
clone size: NA
D gene: TRBD1
J gene: TRBJ2-2

CDR3 protein: CASSTRQDSPLHF
CDR3 DNA: TGTGCCAGTAGTACCCGACAGGATTCACCCCTCCACTTT
V gene: TRBV19
clone size: NA
D gene: NA
J gene: TRBJ1-6

CDR3 protein: CASSIADRGHTEAFF
CDR3 DNA: TGTGCCAGTAGTATCGCCGACAGGGGGCACACTGAAGCTTTCTTT
V gene: TRBV19
clone size: once
D gene: TRBD1
J gene: TRBJ1-1

CDR3 protein: CASSLGQGVNEQFF
CDR3 DNA: TGCGCCAGCAGCTTGGGGCAGGGGGTCAATGAGCAGTTCTTC
V gene: TRBV5-1
clone size: few
D gene: TRBD1
J gene: TRBJ2-1

CDR3 protein: CASSLGDRVRSPLHF
CDR3 DNA: TGCGCCAGCAGCTTGGGGGACAGGGTCAGGTCACCCCTCCACTTT
V gene: TRBV5-1
clone size: once
D gene: TRBD1
J gene: TRBJ1-6

CDR3 protein: CASSLAGGAYNEQFF
CDR3 DNA: TGCGCCAGCAGTTTGGCGGGGGGCGCCTACAATGAGCAGTTCTTC
V gene: TRBV10-2
clone size: NA
D gene: TRBD2
J gene: TRBJ2-1

CDR3 protein: CASMKPGGRGYTF
CDR3 DNA: TGTGCCAGCATGAAGCCAGGGGGGAGAGGCTACACCTTC
V gene: TRBV6-5
clone size: NA
D gene: TRBD1
J gene: TRBJ1-2

CDR3 protein: CASSRGLAGYNEQFF
CDR3 DNA: TGTGCCAGCAGCCGCGGACTAGCGGGTTACAATGAGCAGTTCTTC
V gene: TRBV7-9
clone size: NA
D gene: TRBD2
J gene: TRBJ2-1

CDR3 protein: CASSLALSGGADTQYF
CDR3 DNA: TGCGCCAGCAGCTTGGCCCTTAGCGGGGGAGCAGATACGCAGTATTTT
V gene: TRBV5-1
clone size: NA
D gene: TRBD2
J gene: TRBJ2-3

CDR3 protein: CASSSSLSSYEQYF
CDR3 DNA: TGTGCCAGCAGCTCTTCCCTGTCCTCCTACGAGCAGTACTTC
V gene: TRBV9
clone size: NA
D gene: NA
J gene: TRBJ2-7

CDR3 protein: CASSEGAGIAKNIQYF
CDR3 DNA: TGTGCCAGCAGTGAAGGGGCAGGAATAGCCAAAAACATTCAGTACTTC
V gene: TRBV2
clone size: NA
D gene: NA
J gene: TRBJ2-4

CDR3 protein: CASSDYAADTQYF
CDR3 DNA: TGTGCCAGCAGCGATTATGCTGCGGATACGCAGTATTTT
V gene: TRBV7-6
clone size: NA
D gene: NA
J gene: TRBJ2-3

CDR3 protein: CASSKEGGGPQYF
CDR3 DNA: TGTGCCAGCAGCAAAGAAGGGGGGGGCCCCCAGTACTTC
V gene: TRBV7-9
clone size: NA
D gene: NA
J gene: TRBJ2-5

CDR3 protein: CASSQINEQFF
CDR3 DNA: TGTGCCAGCAGTCAAATCAATGAGCAGTTCTTC
V gene: TRBV6-1
clone size: NA
D gene: NA
J gene: TRBJ2-1

CDR3 protein: CASSRNRGGYGYTF
CDR3 DNA: TGTGCCAGCAGCAGGAACAGGGGGGGGTATGGCTACACCTTC
V gene: TRBV11-2
clone size: few
D gene: TRBD1
J gene: TRBJ1-2

CDR3 protein: CASSRKRTRNNEQFF
CDR3 DNA: TGTGCCAGCAGCCGAAAAAGGACTCGGAACAATGAGCAGTTCTTC
V gene: TRBV13
clone size: few
D gene: NA
J gene: TRBJ2-1

CDR3 protein: CASSSWSVRGADERYF
CDR3 DNA: TGTGCCAGCTCCTCATGGTCCGTGCGGGGGGCGGACGAGCGGTACTTC
V gene: TRBV18
clone size: once
D gene: TRBD2
J gene: TRBJ2-7

CDR3 protein: CASSRTGQEQYF
CDR3 DNA: TGCGCCAGCAGCCGGACAGGGCAAGAGCAGTACTTC
V gene: TRBV5-1
clone size: NA
D gene: TRBD1
J gene: TRBJ2-7

CDR3 protein: CASRQANYGYTF
CDR3 DNA: TGTGCCAGCCGCCAGGCTAACTATGGCTACACCTTC
V gene: TRBV27
clone size: NA
D gene: NA
J gene: TRBJ1-2

CDR3 protein: CASGLNDREDTEAFF
CDR3 DNA: TGTGCTAGTGGTTTGAACGACAGGGAGGACACTGAAGCTTTCTTT
V gene: TRBV12-5
clone size: NA
D gene: TRBD1
J gene: TRBJ1-1

CDR3 protein: CASSRQGPSYNSPLHF
CDR3 DNA: TGCGCCAGCAGCAGACAGGGGCCCTCCTATAATTCACCCCTCCACTTT
V gene: TRBV5-1
clone size: once
D gene: TRBD1
J gene: TRBJ1-6

CDR3 protein: CASSQAGTGVSYEQYF
CDR3 DNA: TGTGCCAGCAGCCAGGCCGGGACAGGGGTTTCCTACGAGCAGTACTTC
V gene: TRBV5-5
clone size: once
D gene: TRBD1
J gene: TRBJ2-7

CDR3 protein: CASSLARPDTEAFF
CDR3 DNA: TGTGCCAGCAGCTTAGCGAGGCCAGACACTGAAGCTTTCTTT
V gene: TRBV7-2
clone size: NA
D gene: NA
J gene: TRBJ1-1

CDR3 protein: CASSLPRQDTQYF
CDR3 DNA: TGTGCCAGCAGCTTACCCAGACAAGATACGCAGTATTTT
V gene: TRBV7-8
clone size: NA
D gene: NA
J gene: TRBJ2-3

CDR3 protein: CASSGRGAYNEQFF
CDR3 DNA: TGTGCCAGTAGTGGGCGGGGGGCCTACAATGAGCAGTTCTTC
V gene: TRBV19
clone size: NA
D gene: TRBD2
J gene: TRBJ2-1

CDR3 protein: CASSLASGGQSEKLFF
CDR3 DNA: TGTGCCAGCAGCTTAGCGTCCGGGGGGCAAAGTGAAAAACTGTTTTTT
V gene: TRBV7-9
clone size: NA
D gene: NA
J gene: TRBJ1-4

CDR3 protein: CASIPDSYNSPLHF
CDR3 DNA: TGTGCCAGCATCCCGGACAGCTATAATTCACCCCTCCACTTT
V gene: TRBV6-1
clone size: NA
D gene: NA
J gene: TRBJ1-6

CDR3 protein: CADSRGCSYF
CDR3 DNA: TGCGCCGATTCCAGGGGCTGTTCTTATTTT
V gene: TRBV5-1
clone size: NA
D gene: NA
J gene: TRBJ1-3

CDR3 protein: CSVWDSLVNTEAFF
CDR3 DNA: TGCAGCGTCTGGGACAGTCTAGTGAACACTGAAGCTTTCTTT
V gene: TRBV29-1
clone size: NA
D gene: TRBD1
J gene: TRBJ1-1

CDR3 protein: CASSRLAGEPTGELFF
CDR3 DNA: TGTGCCAGCAGTCGTTTAGCGGGGGAGCCCACCGGGGAGCTGTTTTTT
V gene: TRBV7-8
clone size: NA
D gene: TRBD2
J gene: TRBJ2-2

CDR3 protein: CASSLSAGVRSYEQYF
CDR3 DNA: TGTGCCAGCAGTTTATCAGCAGGGGTACGCTCCTACGAGCAGTACTTC
V gene: TRBV27
clone size: NA
D gene: NA
J gene: TRBJ2-7

CDR3 protein: CASSPSGGGETQYF
CDR3 DNA: TGTGCCAGCAGCCCTAGCGGGGGCGGGGAGACCCAGTACTTC
V gene: TRBV7-8
clone size: NA
D gene: TRBD2
J gene: TRBJ2-5

CDR3 protein: CASSLGSGNEQYF
CDR3 DNA: TGTGCCAGCAGCTTAGGGTCGGGGAACGAGCAGTACTTC
V gene: TRBV7-9
clone size: few
D gene: NA
J gene: TRBJ2-7

CDR3 protein: CASSVRDKNSPLHF
CDR3 DNA: TGTGCCAGCAGCGTCCGGGACAAAAATTCACCCCTCCACTTT
V gene: TRBV9
clone size: NA
D gene: NA
J gene: TRBJ1-6

CDR3 protein: CASSPQPRQGGEQYF
CDR3 DNA: TGTGCCAGCTCACCCCAACCCCGACAGGGGGGCGAGCAGTACTTC
V gene: TRBV18
clone size: NA
D gene: TRBD1
J gene: TRBJ2-7

CDR3 protein: CAISESVAGNREETQYF
CDR3 DNA: TGTGCCATCAGTGAGTCGGTAGCGGGGAACCGGGAAGAGACCCAGTACTTC
V gene: TRBV10-3
clone size: few
D gene: TRBD2
J gene: TRBJ2-5

CDR3 protein: CASSPRGGSESNQPQHF
CDR3 DNA: TGTGCCAGCTCACCCCGAGGGGGAAGCGAAAGCAATCAGCCCCAGCATTTT
V gene: TRBV18
clone size: NA
D gene: NA
J gene: TRBJ1-5

CDR3 protein: CASSLVGRNEQYF
CDR3 DNA: TGTGCCAGCAGCTTAGTGGGCCGGAACGAGCAGTACTTC
V gene: TRBV7-9
clone size: NA
D gene: NA
J gene: TRBJ2-7

CDR3 protein: CASSESAGLTDTQYF
CDR3 DNA: TGCGCCAGCAGTGAGTCGGCAGGGCTCACAGATACGCAGTATTTT
V gene: TRBV10-1
clone size: once
D gene: NA
J gene: TRBJ2-3

CDR3 protein: CASSFGTANTEAFF
CDR3 DNA: TGCGCCAGCAGCTTCGGGACAGCGAACACTGAAGCTTTCTTT
V gene: TRBV5-1
clone size: NA
D gene: TRBD1
J gene: TRBJ1-1

CDR3 protein: CASSLGQSNSPLHF
CDR3 DNA: TGTGCCAGCAGCTTAGGGCAGTCTAATTCACCCCTCCACTTT
V gene: TRBV7-9
clone size: NA
D gene: NA
J gene: TRBJ1-6

CDR3 protein: CASSQEKRGAGETQYF
CDR3 DNA: TGCGCCAGCAGCCAAGAGAAGCGGGGGGCGGGAGAGACCCAGTACTTC
V gene: TRBV4-1
clone size: NA
D gene: TRBD2
J gene: TRBJ2-5

CDR3 protein: CSVEVGQGLMNTEAFF
CDR3 DNA: TGCAGCGTTGAAGTAGGACAGGGCTTAATGAACACTGAAGCTTTCTTT
V gene: TRBV29-1
clone size: once
D gene: TRBD1
J gene: TRBJ1-1

CDR3 protein: CASSPGTQETQYF
CDR3 DNA: TGCGCCAGCAGCCCGGGAACACAAGAGACCCAGTACTTC
V gene: TRBV5-1
clone size: NA
D gene: NA
J gene: TRBJ2-5

CDR3 protein: CASSLGLAAPTDTQYF
CDR3 DNA: TGTGCCAGCAGCCTGGGACTAGCGGCCCCCACAGATACGCAGTATTTT
V gene: TRBV5-6
clone size: NA
D gene: TRBD2
J gene: TRBJ2-3

CDR3 protein: CASSSEGRGGAFF
CDR3 DNA: TGTGCCAGCAGCTCCGAAGGCCGCGGTGGGGCTTTCTTT
V gene: TRBV7-6
clone size: NA
D gene: NA
J gene: TRBJ1-1

CDR3 protein: CASSEVRTDPVYGYTF
CDR3 DNA: TGTGCCAGCAGTGAAGTTCGGACAGATCCCGTCTATGGCTACACCTTC
V gene: TRBV6-1
clone size: few
D gene: NA
J gene: TRBJ1-2

CDR3 protein: CASSHRGRTGELFF
CDR3 DNA: TGTGCCAGCAGTCACAGGGGGCGCACCGGGGAGCTGTTTTTT
V gene: TRBV6-5
clone size: few
D gene: TRBD1
J gene: TRBJ2-2

CDR3 protein: CASSLAQNRDTINQPQHF
CDR3 DNA: TGTGCCAGCAGCCTAGCCCAGAACCGGGACACCATCAATCAGCCCCAGCATTTT
V gene: TRBV7-8
clone size: once
D gene: NA
J gene: TRBJ1-5

CDR3 protein: CASSYLQGRTGELFF
CDR3 DNA: TGCGCCAGCAGCTATCTACAGGGTCGCACCGGGGAGCTGTTTTTT
V gene: TRBV5-1
clone size: NA
D gene: NA
J gene: TRBJ2-2

CDR3 protein: CASSLSGTGGSEQFF
CDR3 DNA: TGTGCCAGCAGCTTATCCGGGACAGGTGGAAGTGAGCAGTTCTTC
V gene: TRBV11-1
clone size: NA
D gene: TRBD1
J gene: TRBJ2-1

CDR3 protein: CASSQIRGMGTGELFF
CDR3 DNA: TGCGCCAGCAGCCAAATACGAGGAATGGGCACCGGGGAGCTGTTTTTT
V gene: TRBV4-1
clone size: NA
D gene: NA
J gene: TRBJ2-2

CDR3 protein: CASSASPDMRRNTIYF
CDR3 DNA: TGTGCCAGCAGCGCCTCTCCGGACATGAGGCGAAACACCATATATTTT
V gene: TRBV9
clone size: NA
D gene: NA
J gene: TRBJ1-3

CDR3 protein: CASSLGRDANTGELFF
CDR3 DNA: TGTGCCAGCAGCCTCGGGAGAGACGCGAACACCGGGGAGCTGTTTTTT
V gene: TRBV7-9
clone size: NA
D gene: NA
J gene: TRBJ2-2